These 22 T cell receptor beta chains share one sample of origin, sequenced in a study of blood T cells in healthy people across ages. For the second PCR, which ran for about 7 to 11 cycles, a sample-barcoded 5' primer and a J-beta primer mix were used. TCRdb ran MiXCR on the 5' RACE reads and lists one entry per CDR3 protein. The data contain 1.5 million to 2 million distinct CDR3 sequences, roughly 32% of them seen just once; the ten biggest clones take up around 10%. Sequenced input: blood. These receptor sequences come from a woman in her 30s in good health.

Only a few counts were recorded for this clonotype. CDR3 loop: CASSWRSSGGLAYEQYF. The DNA of the CDR3 is TGTGCCAGCAGCTGGAGGTCTAGCGGGGGGTTAGCCTACGAGCAGTACTTC. The chain employs TRBV7-2 and TRBJ2-7; 11 bases align to TRBD2. V lost 4 bases, J lost 2 bases, and 10 bases stayed unmatched. This CDR3 region has 17 residues. Germline lookup yields CDR1 SGHTA and CDR2 FQGNSA.

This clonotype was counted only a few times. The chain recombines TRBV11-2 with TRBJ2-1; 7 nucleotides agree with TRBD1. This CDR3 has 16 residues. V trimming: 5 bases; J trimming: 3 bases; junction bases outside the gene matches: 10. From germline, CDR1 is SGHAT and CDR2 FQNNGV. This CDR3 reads CASSLSTPGGYNEQFF. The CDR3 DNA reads TGTGCCAGCAGCCTAAGCACCCCAGGGGGCTACAATGAGCAGTTCTTC.

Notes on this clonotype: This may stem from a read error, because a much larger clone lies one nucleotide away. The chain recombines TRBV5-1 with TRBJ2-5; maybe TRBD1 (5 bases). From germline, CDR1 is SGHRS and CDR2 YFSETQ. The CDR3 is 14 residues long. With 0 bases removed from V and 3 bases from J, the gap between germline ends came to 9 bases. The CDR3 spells CASSLGGSKETQYF. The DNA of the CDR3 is TGCGCCAGCAGCTTGGGGGGCAGCAAAGAGACCCAGTACTTC.

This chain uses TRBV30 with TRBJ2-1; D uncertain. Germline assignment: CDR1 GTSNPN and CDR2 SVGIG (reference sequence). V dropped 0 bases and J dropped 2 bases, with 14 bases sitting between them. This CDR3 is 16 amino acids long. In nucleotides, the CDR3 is TGTGCCTGGAGTGTACGGCCTGGGTCCCCCTACAATGAGCAGTTCTTC. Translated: CAWSVRPGSPYNEQFF.

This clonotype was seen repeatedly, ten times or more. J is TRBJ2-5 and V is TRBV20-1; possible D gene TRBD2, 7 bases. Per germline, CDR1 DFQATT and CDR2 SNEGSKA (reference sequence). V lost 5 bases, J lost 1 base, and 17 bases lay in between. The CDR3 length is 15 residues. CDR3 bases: TGCAGTGCTCCCCCTATGGGGGGGCGCCAAGAGACCCAGTACTTC. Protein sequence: CSAPPMGGRQETQYF.

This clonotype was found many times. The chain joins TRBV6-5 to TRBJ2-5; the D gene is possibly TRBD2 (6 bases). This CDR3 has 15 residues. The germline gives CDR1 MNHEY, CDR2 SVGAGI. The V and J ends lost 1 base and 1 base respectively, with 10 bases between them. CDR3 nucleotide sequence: TGTGCCAGCAGTTACTTGGCGGGATTCCAAGAGACCCAGTACTTC. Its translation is CASSYLAGFQETQYF.

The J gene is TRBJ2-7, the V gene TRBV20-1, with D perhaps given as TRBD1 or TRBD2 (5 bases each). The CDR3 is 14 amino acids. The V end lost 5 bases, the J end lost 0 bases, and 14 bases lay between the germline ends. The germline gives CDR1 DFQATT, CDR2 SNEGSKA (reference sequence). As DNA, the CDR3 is TGCAGTGCTGAGCCGGGACGGGGCTCCTACGAGCAGTACTTC. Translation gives CSAEPGRGSYEQYF.

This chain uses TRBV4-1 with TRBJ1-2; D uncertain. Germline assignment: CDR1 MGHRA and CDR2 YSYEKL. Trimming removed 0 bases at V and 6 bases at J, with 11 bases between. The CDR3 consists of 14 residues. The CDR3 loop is CASSQDLVGDGYTF. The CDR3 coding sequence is TGCGCCAGCAGCCAAGATCTTGTGGGAGATGGCTACACCTTC.

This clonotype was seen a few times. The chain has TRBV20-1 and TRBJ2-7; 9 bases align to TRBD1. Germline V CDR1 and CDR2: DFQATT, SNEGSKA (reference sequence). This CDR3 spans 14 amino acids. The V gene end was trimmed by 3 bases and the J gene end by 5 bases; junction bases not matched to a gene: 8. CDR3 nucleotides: TGCAGTGCTAGGTCAGACAGGGGGTATAACGAGCAGTACTTC. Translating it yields CSARSDRGYNEQYF.

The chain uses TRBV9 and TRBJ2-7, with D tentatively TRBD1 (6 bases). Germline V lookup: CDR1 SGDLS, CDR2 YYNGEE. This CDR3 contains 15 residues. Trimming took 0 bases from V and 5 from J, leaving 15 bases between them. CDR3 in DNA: TGTGCCAGCAGCGTAGCCGGCAGGGGCCTGGACGAGCAGTACTTC. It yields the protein CASSVAGRGLDEQYF.

The CDR3 sequence is CSARTRLGEQYF. In DNA, the CDR3 is TGCAGTGCTCGGACTAGATTGGGCGAGCAGTACTTC. V usage is TRBV20-1 and J usage is TRBJ2-7; the match to TRBD2 covers 7 bases. The germline V gene encodes CDR1 DFQATT and CDR2 SNEGSKA (reference sequence). This CDR3 region has 12 residues. The J segment lost 6 bases and the V segment lost 5 bases, leaving 7 bases of the junction unmatched.

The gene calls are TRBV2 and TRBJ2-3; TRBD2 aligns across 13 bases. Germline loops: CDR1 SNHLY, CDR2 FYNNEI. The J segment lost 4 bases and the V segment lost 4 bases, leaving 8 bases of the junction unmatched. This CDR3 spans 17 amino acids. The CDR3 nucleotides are TGTGCCAGCAGTGCCCCGGGGACTAGCGGGATAGCAGATACGCAGTATTTT. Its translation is CASSAPGTSGIADTQYF.

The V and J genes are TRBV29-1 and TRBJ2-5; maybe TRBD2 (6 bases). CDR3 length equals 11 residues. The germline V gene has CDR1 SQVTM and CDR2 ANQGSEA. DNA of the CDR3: TGCACTGTTTGGAGGGACCCTGAGCGGTACTTC. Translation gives CTVWRDPERYF.

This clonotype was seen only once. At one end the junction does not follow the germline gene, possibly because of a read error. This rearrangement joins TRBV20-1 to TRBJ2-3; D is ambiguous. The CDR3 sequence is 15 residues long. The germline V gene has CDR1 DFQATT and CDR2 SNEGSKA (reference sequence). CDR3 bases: TGCAGTGCTGCCACCCGAACGTCGCGCACGGATACGCAGTATTTT. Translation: CSAATRTSRTDTQYF.

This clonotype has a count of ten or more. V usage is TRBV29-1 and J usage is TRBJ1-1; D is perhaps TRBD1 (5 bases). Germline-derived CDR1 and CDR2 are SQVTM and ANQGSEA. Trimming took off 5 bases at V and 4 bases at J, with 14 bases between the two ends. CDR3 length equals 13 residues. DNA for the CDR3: TGCAGCGTTCGATCAGGGCTGGGCACTGAAGCTTTCTTT. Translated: CSVRSGLGTEAFF.

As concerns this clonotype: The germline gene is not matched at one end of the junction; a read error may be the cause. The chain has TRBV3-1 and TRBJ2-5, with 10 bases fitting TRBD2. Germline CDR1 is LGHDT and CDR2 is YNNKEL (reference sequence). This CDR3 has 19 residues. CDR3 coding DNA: TGTGTCAGCAGCCAAGCGAAGAGCGGGGGGGCCGGGCGTCGAGAGACCCAGTACTTC. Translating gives CVSSQAKSGGAGRRETQYF.

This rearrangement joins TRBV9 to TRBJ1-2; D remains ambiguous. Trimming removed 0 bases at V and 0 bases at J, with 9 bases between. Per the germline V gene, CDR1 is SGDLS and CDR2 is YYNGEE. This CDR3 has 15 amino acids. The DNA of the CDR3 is TGTGCCAGCAGCGTAGGGCAGGTACCTAACTATGGCTACACCTTC. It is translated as CASSVGQVPNYGYTF.

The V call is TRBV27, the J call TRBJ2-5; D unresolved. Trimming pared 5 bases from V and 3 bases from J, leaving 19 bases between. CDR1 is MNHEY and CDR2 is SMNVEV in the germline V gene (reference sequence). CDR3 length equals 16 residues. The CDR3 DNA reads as TGTGCCAGCAGTAACTACCGACGGACCCCGGAAGAGACCCAGTACTTC. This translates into CASSNYRRTPEETQYF.

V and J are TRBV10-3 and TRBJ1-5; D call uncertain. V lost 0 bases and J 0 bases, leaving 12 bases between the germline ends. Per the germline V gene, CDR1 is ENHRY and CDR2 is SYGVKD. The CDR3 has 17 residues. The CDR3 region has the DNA TGTGCCATCAGTGAGTCTAGGCAAGATCATAGCAATCAGCCCCAGCATTTT. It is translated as CAISESRQDHSNQPQHF.

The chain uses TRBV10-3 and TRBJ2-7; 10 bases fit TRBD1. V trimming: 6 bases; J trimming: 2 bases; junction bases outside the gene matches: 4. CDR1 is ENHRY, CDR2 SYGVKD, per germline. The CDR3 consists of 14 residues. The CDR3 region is CAIRPGQGTYEQYF. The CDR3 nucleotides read TGTGCCATCAGGCCGGGACAGGGGACCTACGAGCAGTACTTC.

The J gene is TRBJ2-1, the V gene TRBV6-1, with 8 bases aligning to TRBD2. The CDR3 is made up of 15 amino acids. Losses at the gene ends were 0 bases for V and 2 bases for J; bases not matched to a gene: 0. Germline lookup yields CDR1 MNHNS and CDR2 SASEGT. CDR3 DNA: TGTGCCAGCAGTGAAGCCGGGGGGGCCTACAATGAGCAGTTCTTC. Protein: CASSEAGGAYNEQFF.

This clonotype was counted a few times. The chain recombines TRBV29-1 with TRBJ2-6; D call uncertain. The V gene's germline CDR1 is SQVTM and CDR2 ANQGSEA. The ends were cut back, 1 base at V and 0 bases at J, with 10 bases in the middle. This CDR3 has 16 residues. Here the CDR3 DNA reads TGCAGCGTTGAAGGCAGAAAACCCTCTGGGGCCAACGTCCTGACTTTC. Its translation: CSVEGRKPSGANVLTF.